The following is a TCR beta chain sequence with its context. The specificity of this receptor is unknown. The sample holds no much larger clone one base away, and base qualities are not on file. The sample's treatment or condition label, in plain terms: approximately nine-day PBMC culture with coronavirus spike peptide pools or control peptides (ViraFEST assay). The ViraFEST assay was used in the study, in which antigen-specific T cells were expanded with peptide pools and expanded clonotypes were subsequently identified by TCR sequencing. The positive SARS-CoV-2 PCR tests of the convalescent patients were dated from March to December 2020, before the Alpha, Beta and Delta variants emerged in the United States. Each well held 2.2 million or so PBMCs cultured in IMDM containing roughly 5% human AB serum and 9 to 10 IU/ml IL-2, with 10 ug/ml peptide pools added. Half of the culture medium was replaced with fresh IL-2-containing medium on days 3 and 7. Once the cells had been in culture for less than 12 days, the EasySep CD4+ T cell isolation kit was used to isolate CD4+ T cells by negative selection. Ficoll-Paque Plus gradient centrifugation was used to isolate PBMCs from whole blood, and the isolated PBMCs were then either used fresh or cryopreserved at -140C. In general, triplicate wells were set up for every culture condition.

The library was produced with PCR. DNA from cultured CD4+ T cells was subjected to TCR sequencing with the Oncomine TCR Beta short-read assay at the Johns Hopkins FTIC core. The QIAamp micro DNA kit was used to extract genomic DNA from the cultured CD4+ T cells. The Oncomine TCR Beta libraries from cultured CD4+ T cells were pooled using unique dual indexes and then sequenced on an Illumina iSeq 100. In the authors' own workflow: Non-productive sequences were filtered out, and CDR3s that did not start with C, did not end with F or W, or were shorter than 7 amino acids were discarded. Antigen-specific clonotypes were identified with the MANAFEST web application by comparing peptide-stimulated wells with reference and other culture wells. Positive clones required FDR below 0.05, an odds ratio above 5, and productive frequency above 0.1% in at least two of three replicate wells. A clonotype was classed as cross-reactive if the clonotype showed significant expansion both in SARS-CoV-2 spike wells and in at least one common cold coronavirus spike condition. CDR3 homology was assessed with Levenshtein distances (stringdist) and unrooted phylogenetic trees (ape) in R version 3.6.1. The public reads were reanalyzed by TCRdb: fastp trimming at Q25, MiXCR alignment, in-frame beta chains only. CDR3 protein sequences are deduplicated, and each keeps its most common genes and DNA. These V and J calls rely on TCRdb rather than the paper's analysis. The sample includes about 15,000 distinct CDR3 sequences, with roughly 58% observed a single time. Together, the top ten hold roughly 12% of the sample.

The CDR3, from cysteine to phenylalanine, totals 14 residues. The kept DNA is CDR3 alone, 42 bases in frame from the first base. CDR1 and CDR2 are drawn from the germline V gene (reference sequence): LNHDA, SQIVND. V sheds 4 bases and J sheds 2 bases, leaving 11 bases between their ends. The data were obtained in a study of vaccination and CD4 T cells after COVID-19 (dated by TCRdb to between 2022 and 2023). Looking at the study overall: Every convalescent patient had a positive nasal swab PCR test for SARS-CoV-2, with mild disease in about 9 patients and severe disease in one. The convalescent cohort comprised six males and four females, including two Hispanic individuals, seven Caucasians, two Asians and one multiracial person. Each participant got two doses of either the Pfizer-BioNTech BNT162b2 vaccine (n=8) or the Moderna mRNA-1273 vaccine (n=2). In approximately ten COVID-19 convalescent patients and a few infection-naive healthy vaccine recipients, the spike-specific CD4+ TCR repertoire before mRNA vaccination was compared with the repertoire after mRNA vaccination. The cultures were stimulated with overlapping spike peptide pools from SARS-CoV-2 and from the common cold coronaviruses HCoV-NL63, HCoV-OC43 and HCoV-229E. Control cultures used a CEFX viral epitope pool as positive control, an HIV-1 Nef peptide pool as negative control, or no peptide. Post-COVID blood samples from convalescent patients were collected a median of roughly 100 days after diagnosis, with a range of about 35 to 161 days. Post-vaccine blood samples were taken a median of 72 days after the second vaccine dose, with a range of 14 to 241 days. Study-level results and caveats: In convalescent patients, a median around 86% of post-vaccine SARS-CoV-2-reactive clones were detected only after vaccination, suggesting vaccine-specific priming. Relatively few convalescent patients were included in the study, and early timepoints after natural infection were not analyzed. An increase in the median number of SARS-CoV-2-reactive clonotypes from approximately 20 after infection to some 38 after vaccination was observed, but the change was not found to be significant. Of the vaccine-specific clones found in convalescent patients, nearly all (304 of 307) were mono-reactive for SARS-CoV-2 spike instead of being cross-reactive with common cold coronaviruses.

Sequencing was carried out using CD4+ T cells from blood, cultured in vitro. Here the chain combines TRBV19 and TRBJ1-2, with no confidently assigned D gene. The source of this sequence is a human donor who had recovered from COVID-19. This receptor has the CDR3 CASSNLRANYGYTF. The DNA reads TGTGCCAGTAGTAATCTTCGGGCGAACTATGGCTACACCTTC.